A single sample gave rise to the 23 T cell receptor beta chains below, sequenced in a study of cytomegalovirus exposure and HLA in healthy donors (dated by TCRdb to the late 2010s). Library prep was done by the immunoSEQ multiplex PCR assay. The multiplex PCR relied on a mix of 60 forward primers for TCR Vbeta segments and 13 reverse primers for TCR Jbeta segments. TCRdb provides this immuneACCESS table in a form limited to in-frame rearrangements. Some clones are lacking; in checked studies, under half of them reflect an unresolved V gene, and why the rest are absent is not known. The sample includes roughly 120,000 clones, with 70% to 80% observed a single time. 11% of the sample comes from the top ten. Sample: PBMCs. These receptors were obtained from a woman in her 50s in good health and CMV-seropositive.

V and J are TRBV6-5 and TRBJ1-2, with D possibly matching TRBD1 (5 bases). The V end lost 7 bases, the J end lost 5 bases, and 20 bases lay between the germline ends. The germline V gene has CDR1 MNHEY and CDR2 SVGAGI. The CDR3 covers 15 residues. As DNA, the CDR3 is TGTGCCAGCACCTTATCCCCCCCAGGGCAGTATGGCTACACCTTC. Translation gives CASTLSPPGQYGYTF.

The chain combines TRBV7-8 with TRBJ2-2; perhaps TRBD1 as D (6 bases). Germline V gene data show CDR1 as SGHVS and CDR2 as FQNEAQ. The CDR3 covers 14 residues. The ends were cut back, 5 bases at V and 5 bases at J, with 12 bases in the middle. The CDR3 nucleotides read TGTGCCAGCAGCCATCACAGGGAGACCGGGGAGCTGTTTTTT. Translating gives CASSHHRETGELFF.

This clone has more than one count but fewer than ten. V and J are TRBV5-1 and TRBJ1-5; D is ambiguous. Germline V gene lookup returns CDR1 SGHRS and CDR2 YFSETQ. V gave up 0 bases and J gave up 7 bases, with 14 bases separating them. The CDR3 is 15 residues long. The CDR3 protein is CASSLGITREQPQHF. The CDR3 region has the DNA TGCGCCAGCAGCTTGGGCATAACCCGCGAGCAGCCCCAGCATTTT.

This chain connects TRBV19 to TRBJ1-2; D not certain. V lost 6 bases and J 4 bases, leaving 12 bases between the germline ends. From germline, CDR1 is LNHDA and CDR2 SQIVND (reference sequence). CDR3 size: 13 residues. Written as DNA, the CDR3 is TGTGCCAGTAGAGAAGGGAGCATCTATGGCTACACCTTC. This codes for CASREGSIYGYTF.

V usage is TRBV5-8 and J usage is TRBJ2-6; 7 bases match TRBD1. The CDR3 sequence is 18 residues long. The germline V gene has CDR1 SGHTS and CDR2 YDEGEE. V lost 2 bases to trimming and J lost 2 bases; unmatched junction nucleotides: 10. Written as DNA, the CDR3 is TGTGCCAGCAGCTTAAGTTGGACAGGTGTAACTGGGGCCAACGTCCTGACTTTC. Protein: CASSLSWTGVTGANVLTF.

This clone appeared a few times. V usage is TRBV5-1 and J usage is TRBJ1-2, with TRBD1 as a possible D gene (6 bases). CDR1 is SGHRS, CDR2 YFSETQ, per germline. Trimming left V 3 bases short and J 4 bases short, with 13 bases between. The CDR3 contains 14 residues. Here the CDR3 reads CASSSTQGVYGYTF. The CDR3 DNA follows: TGCGCCAGCAGCTCCACACAGGGAGTCTATGGCTACACCTTC.

This clone turned up a few times. This chain joins TRBV28 and TRBJ2-7, with 11 bases lining up with TRBD2. The V and J ends lost 8 bases and 4 bases, in that order; junction bases with no gene match: 7. Germline CDR1 and CDR2: MDHEN and SYDVKM. The CDR3 has 14 residues. DNA for the CDR3: TGTGCCAGCCGAATCACTAGCGGGAGTTACGAGCAGTACTTC. As protein: CASRITSGSYEQYF.

The chain joins TRBV2 to TRBJ2-5, with 9 positions matching TRBD2. Trimming removed 9 bases from V and 5 bases from J; junction bases left unmatched: 4. The CDR3 totals 12 residues. Germline-derived CDR1 and CDR2 are SNHLY and FYNNEI. CDR3 loop: CASSLAGETQYF. CDR3 bases: TGTGCCAGTTCCCTAGCGGGGGAGACCCAGTACTTC.

This sequence joins TRBV4-2 and TRBJ2-1; TRBD2 matches 8 bases. V lost 1 base, J lost 6 bases, and 5 bases stayed unmatched. The CDR3 runs 15 residues. Germline CDR1 is LGHNA and CDR2 is YNFKEQ. DNA for the CDR3: TGTGCCAGCAGCCAAGCAAGCGGGAGTTTCAATGAGCAGTTCTTC. This sequence encodes CASSQASGSFNEQFF.

V usage is TRBV30 and J usage is TRBJ2-7; D is perhaps TRBD2 (5 bases). CDR3 size: 11 residues. V gave up 5 bases and J gave up 10 bases, with 15 bases separating them. The germline V gene has CDR1 GTSNPN and CDR2 SVGIG (reference sequence). The CDR3 loop is CAWASASGQYF. In DNA form, the CDR3 reads TGTGCCTGGGCCTCCGCATCGGGACAGTACTTC.

This clone occurred once. The chain is built from TRBV4-3 and TRBJ1-6; unclear D gene. Between the trimmed V and J ends, which lost 0 bases and 9 bases, there was a span of 15 bases. CDR3 length equals 16 residues. Germline CDR1 reads LGHNA; CDR2 reads YSLEER. CDR3 protein: CASSQDVLSISSPLHF. The CDR3 coding sequence is TGCGCCAGCAGCCAAGATGTACTATCTATAAGTTCACCCCTCCACTTT.

This clone has just one count. This rearrangement joins TRBV28 to TRBJ2-3, with D unclear. The CDR3 is made up of 14 amino acids. Germline CDR1 and CDR2: MDHEN and SYDVKM. Trimming pared 3 bases from V and 2 bases from J, leaving 9 bases between. The CDR3 DNA follows: TGTGCCAGCAGTTTGAAGGAGATCACAGATACGCAGTATTTT. It encodes CASSLKEITDTQYF.

V is TRBV11-3 and J is TRBJ2-1, with a possible D match to TRBD2 (5 bases). In germline, CDR1 is SGHNT, CDR2 YENEEA. V was cut by 1 base and J by 9 bases, with 13 bases left in between. This CDR3 contains 14 residues. CDR3 coding DNA: TGTGCCAGCAGCTTAGGATTAGCGCACAGTGAGCAGTTCTTC. Protein product: CASSLGLAHSEQFF.

The V and J genes are TRBV9 and TRBJ2-3; 8 bases agree with TRBD2. With 0 bases clipped from V and 3 bases from J, the junction kept 3 bases outside the gene matches. The CDR3 runs to 15 residues. Germline V gives CDR1 SGDLS, CDR2 YYNGEE. CDR3 nucleotide sequence: TGTGCCAGCAGCGTAGTCGGACTAGCAACAGATACGCAGTATTTT. Its translation: CASSVVGLATDTQYF.

This chain uses TRBV7-2 with TRBJ2-7, with 8 bases identical to TRBD1. CDR3 length: 16 residues. Germline V gives CDR1 SGHTA, CDR2 FQGNSA. Germline trimming cut 0 bases from V and 4 bases from J; bases unmatched to any gene: 8. The DNA for the CDR3 is TGTGCCAGCAGCTTAGCGTGGCAGGGGGCGGGGTACGAGCAGTACTTC. Translated: CASSLAWQGAGYEQYF.

The chain links TRBV6-1 to TRBJ1-5; no clear D. Trimming pared 0 bases from V and 9 bases from J, leaving 6 bases between. Germline CDR1 is MNHNS and CDR2 is SASEGT. This CDR3 has 12 amino acids. The CDR3: CASSEAGRPQHF. The CDR3 DNA reads as TGTGCCAGCAGTGAAGCTGGCAGGCCCCAGCATTTT.

The chain combines TRBV5-6 with TRBJ1-2; D is ambiguous. CDR3 size: 13 residues. Between the trimmed V and J ends, which lost 4 bases and 5 bases, there was a span of 12 bases. Germline lookup yields CDR1 SGHDT and CDR2 YYEEEE. The CDR3 nucleotides read TGTGCCAGCAGCCCCCGGGGTTCATATGGCTACACCTTC. Translation gives CASSPRGSYGYTF.

This chain uses TRBV15 with TRBJ1-1; 7 bases agree with TRBD1. Germline-derived CDR1 and CDR2 are LNHNV and YYDKDF (reference sequence). CDR3 length: 16 residues. J was trimmed by 4 bases and V by 5 bases; bases with no gene match: 13. The DNA of the CDR3 is TGTGCCACCAGCCCCCAGGGGGAAAGGGTTGGCACTGAAGCTTTCTTT. This translates into CATSPQGERVGTEAFF.

The chain couples TRBV13 to TRBJ1-1; 8 bases match TRBD1. The CDR3 contains 17 residues. J was trimmed by 0 bases and V by 4 bases; bases with no gene match: 10. Germline CDR1 is PRHDT and CDR2 is FYEKMQ (reference sequence). The CDR3 region has the DNA TGTGCCAGCAGCTCCGCCATGACAGGGGCGGTGAACACTGAAGCTTTCTTT. Encoded protein: CASSSAMTGAVNTEAFF.

This chain links TRBV7-2 with TRBJ2-7; 11 bases map to TRBD2. CDR1 is SGHTA, CDR2 FQGNSA, per germline. The CDR3 sequence is 15 residues long. J lost 2 bases, V lost 4 bases, and 4 bases had no gene match. The CDR3 is CASSSLAGGAYEQYF. For the CDR3, the DNA is TGTGCCAGCAGCTCCTTAGCGGGAGGGGCCTACGAGCAGTACTTC.

The rearrangement uses TRBV19 and TRBJ2-7, with D possibly matching TRBD2 (6 bases). The CDR3 has 14 residues. The V and J ends lost 4 bases and 2 bases respectively, with 12 bases between them. Germline V gene lookup returns CDR1 LNHDA and CDR2 SQIVND (reference sequence). The CDR3 loop is CASSTSGLTYEQYF. DNA for the CDR3: TGTGCCAGTAGTACTTCGGGACTGACCTACGAGCAGTACTTC.

The rearrangement uses TRBV2 and TRBJ1-5; possible D gene TRBD1, 5 bases. Trimming shortened V by 2 bases and J by 1 base, and 18 bases separated the two germline ends. CDR1 and CDR2 (germline): SNHLY, FYNNEI. The CDR3 is 18 residues long. The CDR3 DNA is TGTGCCAGCAGTGAAACAGGCTTTGGGCGTGCGAGCAATCAGCCCCAGCATTTT. Residues: CASSETGFGRASNQPQHF.

This clone has a single count. The V and J genes are TRBV19 and TRBJ2-3; 7 nucleotides match TRBD1. The CDR3 consists of 15 residues. V lost 3 bases and J lost 3; bases outside the gene matches: 6. Germline V gives CDR1 LNHDA, CDR2 SQIVND (reference sequence). CDR3: CASSMLSGGTDTQYF. CDR3 DNA sequence: TGTGCCAGTAGTATGTTGTCAGGGGGAACAGATACGCAGTATTTT.